A selection of T cell receptor beta chains follows, all from one sample in a study of blood T cells in healthy people across ages. In TCRdb, the 5' RACE reads were re-called with MiXCR into one record per CDR3 protein. The sample yields more than 1.4 million distinct CDR3 sequences, around 39% seen once. What was sequenced was blood. These receptors were taken from a young woman in good health. Both conserved end residues are part of each CDR3.

V gene | CDR3 protein
TRBV20-1 | CSASAQAVAKNIQYF
TRBV7-8 | CASGNSGSFLGEQFF
TRBV5-5 | CASSLAAGSTDTQYF
TRBV6-6 | CASSWGGISYNEQFF
TRBV5-1 | CASSFFDRGSGNTEAFF
TRBV7-2 | CASSSPDKSPRGETQYF
TRBV24-1 | CATSDPTYQETQYF
TRBV7-9 | CASSPSASNRDSIYNEQFF
TRBV18 | CASSPGGALSYNEQFF
TRBV20-1 | CSARDVGGYTF
TRBV10-2 | CASRSGNEQYF
TRBV24-1 | CATSDKTSGTYNEQFF
TRBV12-3/TRBV12-4 | CASSLAMTGSKQYF
TRBV7-9 | CASTDLGFYNEQFF
TRBV2 | CASSEAKGGMQYF
TRBV6-5 | CASSLSGGAENIQYF
TRBV5-1 | CASSLAGTGGMNTEAFF
TRBV20-1 | CSAREGGVRTGELFF